Listed below are T cell receptor beta chains from one sample, sequenced in a study of T cell responses to AZD1222 COVID-19 vaccine. Sequencing used immunoSEQ multiplex PCR; TCRdb keeps in-frame clones, though not all of them. The sample holds 95,000 to 150,000 clones, 80% to 90% seen once. Sequenced here: peripheral blood, sampled on day 0 of AZD1222 vaccination. The receptors were gathered from an adult in good health. Both conserved end residues are part of each CDR3. Each record gives: V gene, clone size, D gene, J gene, CDR3 DNA, CDR3 protein. A D gene is named only where the DNA matches it firmly. For some rows the clone size is stated as once, few or many, or as a class when expanded; others skip it.

v_call: TRBV2
clone_size: few
d_call: -
j_call: TRBJ2-7
cdr3_nt: TGTGCCAGCAGCCCAGTCGGTAGCTACGAGCAGTACTTC
cdr3_aa: CASSPVGSYEQYF

v_call: TRBV28
clone_size: -
d_call: TRBD1
j_call: TRBJ1-6
cdr3_nt: TGTGCCAGCAGTTCACCCCGGGACAGGGGGCAATCGGGTTCACCCCTCCACTTT
cdr3_aa: CASSSPRDRGQSGSPLHF

v_call: TRBV25-1
clone_size: -
d_call: -
j_call: TRBJ1-1
cdr3_nt: TGTGCCAGCAGTGAATATGGAGGGAACACTGAAGCTTTCTTT
cdr3_aa: CASSEYGGNTEAFF

v_call: TRBV4-1
clone_size: -
d_call: -
j_call: TRBJ2-7
cdr3_nt: TGCGCCAGCAGCCAAGGGGCCATGACCTACGAGCAGTACTTC
cdr3_aa: CASSQGAMTYEQYF

v_call: TRBV2
clone_size: -
d_call: -
j_call: TRBJ1-4
cdr3_nt: TGTGCCAGCAGCCGAAATCGTGTGACAGTGAATGAAAAACTGTTTTTT
cdr3_aa: CASSRNRVTVNEKLFF

v_call: TRBV5-4
clone_size: -
d_call: TRBD1
j_call: TRBJ2-7
cdr3_nt: TGTGCCAGCAGCCCACGTCTCCGGGACAGGGGGGGGGAGCAGTACTTC
cdr3_aa: CASSPRLRDRGGEQYF

v_call: TRBV10-1
clone_size: -
d_call: TRBD1
j_call: TRBJ2-1
cdr3_nt: TGCGCCAGCAGTGAGTCGAGGCAGGAGACAGGGTACAATGAGCAGTTCTTC
cdr3_aa: CASSESRQETGYNEQFF

v_call: TRBV10-2
clone_size: -
d_call: TRBD1
j_call: TRBJ1-5
cdr3_nt: TGCGCCAGCCACGGGACAGGGGATCAGCCCCAGCATTTT
cdr3_aa: CASHGTGDQPQHF

v_call: TRBV14
clone_size: few
d_call: -
j_call: TRBJ2-1
cdr3_nt: TGTGCCAGCAGCCAATGGAGGAACTACAATGAGCAGTTCTTC
cdr3_aa: CASSQWRNYNEQFF

v_call: TRBV5-5
clone_size: -
d_call: TRBD1
j_call: TRBJ1-4
cdr3_nt: TGTGCCAGCAGCCTATATTCGACAGGGTTTGGGGAAAAACTGTTTTTT
cdr3_aa: CASSLYSTGFGEKLFF

v_call: TRBV11-2
clone_size: -
d_call: TRBD1
j_call: TRBJ2-7
cdr3_nt: TGTGCCAGCAGCTTAACAGGGGTTGGCGAGCAGTACTTC
cdr3_aa: CASSLTGVGEQYF

v_call: TRBV28
clone_size: -
d_call: -
j_call: TRBJ1-1
cdr3_nt: TGTGCCAGCAGCTCCCATGGGGCGATGAACACTGAAGCTTTCTTT
cdr3_aa: CASSSHGAMNTEAFF

v_call: TRBV5-4
clone_size: -
d_call: -
j_call: TRBJ1-5
cdr3_nt: TGTGCCAGCAGCTTCAACCGGGACGCCGAGCATTTT
cdr3_aa: CASSFNRDAEHF

v_call: TRBV3-1/TRBV3-2
clone_size: -
d_call: TRBD2
j_call: TRBJ2-7
cdr3_nt: TGTGCCAGCAGCCATTCTAGCGGGGGGATGAACGAGCAGTACTTC
cdr3_aa: CASSHSSGGMNEQYF

v_call: TRBV3-1/TRBV3-2
clone_size: -
d_call: TRBD2
j_call: TRBJ2-1
cdr3_nt: TGTGCCAGCAGCCAAGGAAGCGGGGGGGCCCGTGAGCAGTTCTTC
cdr3_aa: CASSQGSGGAREQFF

v_call: TRBV25-1
clone_size: -
d_call: TRBD2
j_call: TRBJ2-1
cdr3_nt: TGTGCCAGCAGCCTAGCGGCCCCCCTTTACAATGAGCAGTTCTTC
cdr3_aa: CASSLAAPLYNEQFF

v_call: TRBV7-8
clone_size: -
d_call: TRBD1
j_call: TRBJ1-1
cdr3_nt: TGTGCCAGCAGCCCGGGGACAGGCGGCACTGAAGCTTTCTTT
cdr3_aa: CASSPGTGGTEAFF

v_call: TRBV6-5
clone_size: -
d_call: -
j_call: TRBJ1-2
cdr3_nt: TGTGCCAGCAGGGCCGCCGGGGCAGGCCCCGGCTACACCTTC
cdr3_aa: CASRAAGAGPGYTF

v_call: TRBV6-4
clone_size: few
d_call: TRBD1
j_call: TRBJ1-1
cdr3_nt: TGTGCCAGCAGGAGGACAGGGAACACTGAAGCTTTCTTT
cdr3_aa: CASRRTGNTEAFF

v_call: TRBV6-5
clone_size: -
d_call: -
j_call: TRBJ2-2
cdr3_nt: TGTGCCAGCAGTAGAACAGGGTGGGCCGGGGAGCTGTTTTTT
cdr3_aa: CASSRTGWAGELFF

v_call: TRBV10-1
clone_size: -
d_call: TRBD1
j_call: TRBJ1-1
cdr3_nt: TGCGCCAGCAGCGCCACAGGGGTGCGAGCTTTCTTT
cdr3_aa: CASSATGVRAFF

v_call: TRBV19
clone_size: -
d_call: -
j_call: TRBJ2-1
cdr3_nt: TGTGCCAGTAGTATAGTACTCATGAATGAGCAGTTCTTC
cdr3_aa: CASSIVLMNEQFF

v_call: TRBV30
clone_size: -
d_call: -
j_call: TRBJ1-2
cdr3_nt: TGTGCCTGGAGTGTACTCACCGGTGGGGCCGGCTATGGCTACACCTTC
cdr3_aa: CAWSVLTGGAGYGYTF

v_call: TRBV6-5
clone_size: few
d_call: -
j_call: TRBJ1-3
cdr3_nt: TGTGCCAGCAGTTACTCTATGCAGGAAGGAAACACCATATATTTT
cdr3_aa: CASSYSMQEGNTIYF

v_call: TRBV6-5
clone_size: -
d_call: TRBD2
j_call: TRBJ2-7
cdr3_nt: TGTGCCAGCACTAGACTAGCGGGGTCCCCGTACGAGCAGTACTTC
cdr3_aa: CASTRLAGSPYEQYF

v_call: TRBV19
clone_size: -
d_call: TRBD1
j_call: TRBJ2-7
cdr3_nt: TGTGCCAGTAGTCTTATCGGGACAGGGAAAACCTACGAGCAGTACTTC
cdr3_aa: CASSLIGTGKTYEQYF

v_call: TRBV28
clone_size: -
d_call: -
j_call: TRBJ2-7
cdr3_nt: TGTGCCAGCAGTTTTGAGACTAGGCAATACGAGCAGTACTTC
cdr3_aa: CASSFETRQYEQYF

v_call: TRBV27
clone_size: -
d_call: -
j_call: TRBJ1-6
cdr3_nt: TGTGCCAGCAGTTTGGGCTCCCGTTCTTCACCCCTCCACTTT
cdr3_aa: CASSLGSRSSPLHF

v_call: TRBV6-5
clone_size: -
d_call: -
j_call: TRBJ1-1
cdr3_nt: TGTGCCAGCAGGATCGTACAGGGTGGCACTGAAGCTTTCTTT
cdr3_aa: CASRIVQGGTEAFF

v_call: TRBV5-1
clone_size: -
d_call: -
j_call: TRBJ1-4
cdr3_nt: TGCGCCAGCAGCTACGAACCGGCAACTAATGAAAAACTGTTTTTT
cdr3_aa: CASSYEPATNEKLFF

v_call: TRBV5-1
clone_size: -
d_call: TRBD1
j_call: TRBJ2-2
cdr3_nt: TGCGCCAGCAGCTTGGGACTGGACAGGGGGAGCACCGGGGAGCTGTTTTTT
cdr3_aa: CASSLGLDRGSTGELFF

v_call: TRBV5-1
clone_size: -
d_call: -
j_call: TRBJ1-1
cdr3_nt: TGCGCCAGCAGTGGGGGCGCTGAAGCTTTCTTT
cdr3_aa: CASSGGAEAFF

v_call: TRBV2
clone_size: -
d_call: TRBD1
j_call: TRBJ1-2
cdr3_nt: TGTGCCAGCAGTGTGGGGACAGGGCGCGGCTATGGCTACACCTTC
cdr3_aa: CASSVGTGRGYGYTF

v_call: TRBV11-2
clone_size: -
d_call: -
j_call: TRBJ2-5
cdr3_nt: TGTGCCAGCAGCTTAGAACGGCAGGGGACCCAGTACTTC
cdr3_aa: CASSLERQGTQYF

v_call: TRBV27
clone_size: -
d_call: -
j_call: TRBJ1-1
cdr3_nt: TGTGCCAGCAGGGACAGTGACACTGAAGCTTTCTTT
cdr3_aa: CASRDSDTEAFF

v_call: TRBV18
clone_size: -
d_call: TRBD2
j_call: TRBJ2-1
cdr3_nt: TGTGCCAGCTCACCGCTGGGACCGGGGGGGAACTACAATGAGCAGTTCTTC
cdr3_aa: CASSPLGPGGNYNEQFF

v_call: TRBV27
clone_size: -
d_call: -
j_call: TRBJ2-7
cdr3_nt: TGTGCCAGCACCACCCAGGGGGGGTTCACCTACGAGCAGTACTTC
cdr3_aa: CASTTQGGFTYEQYF

v_call: TRBV7-9
clone_size: -
d_call: -
j_call: TRBJ1-2
cdr3_nt: TGTGCCAGCAGCTCCGGACCGACTAACCTGGGCTATGGCTACACCTTC
cdr3_aa: CASSSGPTNLGYGYTF

v_call: TRBV19
clone_size: -
d_call: -
j_call: TRBJ2-2
cdr3_nt: TGTGCCAGTAGTGGACGGACAATTTCGAACACCGGGGAGCTGTTTTTT
cdr3_aa: CASSGRTISNTGELFF

v_call: TRBV28
clone_size: -
d_call: TRBD2
j_call: TRBJ2-3
cdr3_nt: TGTGCCAGCAGCGTTAGCGGGTGGAGCACAGATACGCAGTATTTT
cdr3_aa: CASSVSGWSTDTQYF

v_call: TRBV28
clone_size: -
d_call: TRBD2
j_call: TRBJ2-1
cdr3_nt: TGTGCCAGCAGTCCCGGGACTAGCGGGGTAAATGAGCAGTTCTTC
cdr3_aa: CASSPGTSGVNEQFF

v_call: TRBV7-9
clone_size: -
d_call: -
j_call: TRBJ2-7
cdr3_nt: TGTGCCAGCAGCACCATGGGGGAGTCCTACGAGCAGTACTTC
cdr3_aa: CASSTMGESYEQYF

v_call: TRBV6-5
clone_size: -
d_call: -
j_call: TRBJ2-7
cdr3_nt: TGTGCCAGCAGTTACAGGCGGACAACGACCTACGAGCAGTACTTC
cdr3_aa: CASSYRRTTTYEQYF

v_call: TRBV6-1
clone_size: -
d_call: -
j_call: TRBJ1-2
cdr3_nt: TGTGCCAGCAGTGAAACGACCACTAACTATGGCTACACCTTC
cdr3_aa: CASSETTTNYGYTF

v_call: TRBV9
clone_size: -
d_call: -
j_call: TRBJ1-2
cdr3_nt: TGTGCCAGCAACCGAGAGGGCCAGGCGCAGGGCTACACCTTC
cdr3_aa: CASNREGQAQGYTF

v_call: TRBV10-1
clone_size: -
d_call: TRBD1
j_call: TRBJ2-7
cdr3_nt: TGCGCCAGCACCCAGACAGGGGGTTCCTACGAGCAGTACTTC
cdr3_aa: CASTQTGGSYEQYF

v_call: TRBV2
clone_size: -
d_call: TRBD2
j_call: TRBJ2-5
cdr3_nt: TGTGCCAGCAGCCGACTAGCGGGAGGGGGGGAGACCCAGTACTTC
cdr3_aa: CASSRLAGGGETQYF

v_call: TRBV23-1
clone_size: -
d_call: TRBD1
j_call: TRBJ2-7
cdr3_nt: TGCGCCAGCAGTCTCACAGGGGCTAGCTCCTACGAGCAGTACTTC
cdr3_aa: CASSLTGASSYEQYF

v_call: TRBV7-9
clone_size: once
d_call: -
j_call: TRBJ2-1
cdr3_nt: TGTGCCAGCAGCTTAGGGAGTGGACGTGAGCAGTTCTTC
cdr3_aa: CASSLGSGREQFF

v_call: TRBV28
clone_size: -
d_call: -
j_call: TRBJ2-3
cdr3_nt: TGTGCCAGCAGTCGCCCCGGGAATACAGATACGCAGTATTTT
cdr3_aa: CASSRPGNTDTQYF

v_call: TRBV6-5
clone_size: -
d_call: -
j_call: TRBJ2-2
cdr3_nt: TGTGCCAGCAGTTACGGGGGGCAGGACGGGGAGCTGTTTTTT
cdr3_aa: CASSYGGQDGELFF

v_call: TRBV5-1
clone_size: -
d_call: TRBD1
j_call: TRBJ1-2
cdr3_nt: TGCGCCAGCAGCTCTCTGACAGGGGGTAATGGCTACACCTTC
cdr3_aa: CASSSLTGGNGYTF

v_call: TRBV7-9
clone_size: -
d_call: -
j_call: TRBJ2-1
cdr3_nt: TGTGCCAGCAGCCCGAGGGAGTATGAGCAGTTCTTC
cdr3_aa: CASSPREYEQFF

v_call: TRBV2
clone_size: -
d_call: -
j_call: TRBJ2-1
cdr3_nt: TGTGCCAGCAGGGGCACCTTGGGGCAGTTCTTC
cdr3_aa: CASRGTLGQFF

v_call: TRBV29-1
clone_size: -
d_call: TRBD2
j_call: TRBJ2-7
cdr3_nt: TGCAGCGTTTTGGGGGGACGGACTAGCGACTACGAGCAGTACTTC
cdr3_aa: CSVLGGRTSDYEQYF